One T cell receptor (beta chain) is described in this entry. The data originate from a study of cytomegalovirus exposure and HLA in healthy donors. This PCR relied on a set of 60 Vbeta primers and 13 Jbeta primers. Sequencing used immunoSEQ multiplex PCR; TCRdb keeps in-frame clones, though not all of them. The sample records fewer than 250,000 clones, 70% to 85% being singletons. CDR1 is SEHNR and CDR2 is FQNEAQ in the germline V gene (reference sequence). The CDR3 extends over 14 amino acids. The V gene lost 3 bases and the J gene lost 0 bases, with 8 bases spanning the gap. This chain uses TRBV7-9 with TRBJ1-1, with TRBD1 as a possible D gene (5 bases). What was sequenced was PBMCs. The clonotype originates from a man aged 40-55 years in good health and CMV-seropositive. The CDR3 is CASSLGLLNTEAFF. As DNA, the CDR3 is TGTGCCAGCAGCTTGGGACTGTTGAACACTGAAGCTTTCTTT.